This passage covers 30 T cell receptor beta chains from one sample sequenced in a study of T cell responses to AZD1222 COVID-19 vaccine. TCRdb keeps only in-frame clones here, not all; method: immunoSEQ multiplex PCR. The table lists over 75,000 clones, 80% to 90% of them singletons, with approximately 31% in the top ten. The sequencing used peripheral blood, collected on day 0 of AZD1222 vaccination. The source is an adult in good health.

This clone was observed a few times. The chain is built from TRBV19 and TRBJ1-1; TRBD1 agrees at 9 bases. This CDR3 has 15 amino acids. The germline CDR1 and CDR2 sequences are LNHDA and SQIVND (reference sequence). V was clipped by 7 bases and J by 1 base; unmatched bases: 7. CDR3 sequence: CASIRGTGKNTEAFF. Written as DNA, the CDR3 is TGTGCCAGTATTAGAGGGACAGGGAAGAACACTGAAGCTTTCTTT. The whole variable domain, filled in from reference TRBV19 and TRBJ1-1, reads DGGITQSPKYLFRKEGQNVTLSCEQNLNHDAMYWYRQDPGQGLRLIYYSQIVNDFQKGDIAEGYSVSREKKESFPLTVTSAQKNPTAFYLCASIRGTGKNTEAFFGQGTRLTVV.

CDR3: CASSGDGTQAETQYF. CDR3 in DNA: TGTGCCAGTAGTGGGGACGGAACTCAGGCCGAGACCCAGTACTTC. V and J are TRBV19 and TRBJ2-5, with D possibly being TRBD1 or TRBD2 (5 bases each). This CDR3 contains 15 residues. The germline V gene has CDR1 LNHDA and CDR2 SQIVND (reference sequence). The V and J ends lost 5 bases and 5 bases respectively, with 18 bases between them.

CDR3 sequence reads: CASSLGTSEINEQFF. The CDR3 DNA follows: TGTGCCAGCAGCCTCGGGACTAGCGAGATCAATGAGCAGTTCTTC. The J gene is TRBJ2-1, the V gene TRBV9, with 10 bases lining up with TRBD2. V lost 4 bases and J lost 6; bases outside the gene matches: 7. Germline V gene sequence: CDR1 SGDLS, CDR2 YYNGEE. CDR3 length: 15 residues.

On this clone itself: Other nucleotide sequences from this sample produce the same CDR3. The chain joins TRBV7-9 to TRBJ2-1, with TRBD2 matching 12 bases. Germline CDR1 is SEHNR and CDR2 is FQNEAQ (reference sequence). There are 15 residues in the CDR3. V shed 1 base, J shed 7 bases, and the junction held 2 bases outside the gene matches. The CDR3 sequence is CASSLGLAGVNEQFF. CDR3 coding DNA: TGTGCCAGCAGCTTAGGACTAGCGGGAGTAAATGAGCAGTTCTTC.

The chain is built from TRBV7-2 and TRBJ2-1, with D unclear. The V and J ends lost 4 bases and 4 bases respectively, with 5 bases between them. Per the germline V gene, CDR1 is SGHTA and CDR2 is FQGNSA. This CDR3 spans 12 amino acids. The CDR3 spells CASSWDYNEQFF. CDR3 nucleotide sequence: TGTGCCAGCAGCTGGGATTACAATGAGCAGTTCTTC.

The chain recombines TRBV21-1 with TRBJ2-7; no check of the table's D call, TRBD1, against the DNA was made. TRBV21-1 is designated a pseudogene. The CDR3 is 15 residues long. The CDR3 protein is CASSPPGQGTYEQYF. CDR3 DNA: TGTGCCAGCAGCCCCCCGGGACAGGGTACCTACGAGCAGTACTTC.

V is TRBV6-5 and J is TRBJ2-2; D could derive from TRBD1 or TRBD2 (5 bases each). The germline V gene encodes CDR1 MNHEY and CDR2 SVGAGI. Trimming removed 6 bases from V and 5 bases from J, with 13 bases in between. CDR3 length equals 14 residues. The CDR3 nucleotides are TGTGCCAGCAGCAAACGTGGGGGAACCGGGGAGCTGTTTTTT. This translates into CASSKRGGTGELFF.

This sequence joins TRBV6-4 and TRBJ2-3; TRBD2 matches 12 bases. The J segment lost 4 bases and the V segment lost 6 bases, leaving 5 bases of the junction unmatched. The CDR3 loop spans 15 amino acids. Germline V lookup: CDR1 MRHNA, CDR2 SNTAGT. The CDR3 here is CASSGLAGSADTQYF. For the CDR3, the DNA is TGTGCCAGCAGCGGACTAGCGGGAAGTGCAGATACGCAGTATTTT.

The rearrangement uses TRBV7-2 and TRBJ2-7; 11 nucleotides align to TRBD1. The CDR3 is 14 amino acids. Germline trimming cut 4 bases from V and 9 bases from J; bases unmatched to any gene: 8. Germline CDR1 is SGHTA and CDR2 is FQGNSA. The CDR3 DNA follows: TGTGCCAGCAGCTCCTCCAGGACAGGGGGCTTGCAGTACTTC. Translation: CASSSSRTGGLQYF.

V gene TRBV21-1 combines with J gene TRBJ2-7; the D call of TRBD2 is as the table states it, not checked on the DNA. TRBV21-1 is a pseudogene locus. The CDR3 has 17 amino acids. CDR3 residues: CASSKGLAGGTPAEQYF. The CDR3 nucleotides are TGTGCCAGCAGCAAGGGACTAGCGGGAGGGACCCCCGCCGAGCAGTACTTC.

The V and J genes are TRBV28 and TRBJ2-3; 8 bases fit TRBD2. CDR1 and CDR2 (germline): MDHEN, SYDVKM. CDR3 length equals 17 residues. V was clipped by 6 bases and J by 5 bases; unmatched bases: 16. DNA for the CDR3: TGTGCCAGCAGCCGATCCTTCATTAGCGGGAAACGAGATACGCAGTATTTT. Protein sequence: CASSRSFISGKRDTQYF. Full variable domain (missing parts from reference TRBV28 and TRBJ2-3): DVKVTQSSRYLVKRTGEKVFLECVQDMDHENMFWYRQDPGLGLRLIYFSYDVKMKEKGDIPEGYSVSREKKERFSLILESASTNQTSMYLCASSRSFISGKRDTQYFGPGTRLTVL.

The chain has TRBV20-1 and TRBJ2-7; D is possibly TRBD1 or TRBD2 (6 bases each). V lost 3 bases and J 5 bases, leaving 20 bases between the germline ends. The CDR3 consists of 15 residues. In germline, CDR1 is DFQATT, CDR2 SNEGSKA (reference sequence). DNA for the CDR3: TGCAGTGCTAGTCGGGCGGGACACCTAGGCCACGAGCAGTACTTC. Its translation is CSASRAGHLGHEQYF.

This clone occurred once. CDR3 residues: CASSYSRAGGFGSKNIQYF. The CDR3 nucleotides read TGTGCCAGCAGTTACTCGCGGGCAGGGGGCTTTGGGTCCAAAAACATTCAGTACTTC. This chain connects TRBV6-7 to TRBJ2-4; 8 positions match TRBD1. TRBV6-7 is marked as an open reading frame, function uncertain. Germline trimming cut 0 bases from V and 2 bases from J; bases unmatched to any gene: 12. The CDR3 extends over 19 amino acids.

The chain employs TRBV7-9 and TRBJ1-5; D remains ambiguous. Germline V gives CDR1 SEHNR, CDR2 FQNEAQ (reference sequence). The CDR3 runs 12 residues. Trimming left V 3 bases short and J 6 bases short, with 6 bases between. CDR3 sequence (DNA): TGTGCCAGCAGCTTCGGGAGTCAGCCCCAGCATTTT. Translating gives CASSFGSQPQHF. The whole variable domain, filled in from reference TRBV7-9 and TRBJ1-5, reads DTGVSQNPRHKITKRGQNVTFRCDPISEHNRLYWYRQTLGQGPEFLTYFQNEAQLEKSRLLSDRFSAERPKGSFSTLEIQRTEQGDSAMYLCASSFGSQPQHFGDGTRLSIL.

This sequence joins TRBV7-9 and TRBJ2-3, with a tentative D call TRBD2 (6 bases). Trimming left V 5 bases short and J 5 bases short, with 23 bases between. The CDR3 covers 17 residues. CDR1 is SEHNR, CDR2 FQNEAQ, per germline (reference sequence). CDR3 loop: CASSHSLLRGTEDTQYF. The CDR3 nucleotides read TGTGCCAGCAGCCACTCCCTTCTCCGGGGGACGGAAGATACGCAGTATTTT.

The chain couples TRBV13 to TRBJ2-2, with 10 bases matching TRBD1. In germline, CDR1 is PRHDT, CDR2 FYEKMQ (reference sequence). V lost 2 bases to trimming and J lost 6 bases; unmatched junction nucleotides: 6. This CDR3 spans 16 amino acids. The CDR3 nucleotides are TGTGCCAGCAGCTTATACCGGGACAGGGGCTCCGGGGAGCTGTTTTTT. As protein: CASSLYRDRGSGELFF. Looking up the rest from reference TRBV13 and TRBJ2-2 gives the full variable domain: AAGVIQSPRHLIKEKRETATLKCYPIPRHDTVYWYQQGPGQDPQFLISFYEKMQSDKGSIPDRFSAQQFSDYHSELNMSSLELGDSALYFCASSLYRDRGSGELFFGEGSRLTVL.

J is TRBJ2-4 and V is TRBV5-6; 7 bases align to TRBD1. CDR1 and CDR2 from the germline V gene are SGHDT and YYEEEE. The J segment lost 5 bases and the V segment lost 5 bases, leaving 10 bases of the junction unmatched. This CDR3 contains 15 residues. CDR3 protein: CASRLLDRDENIQYF. The CDR3 nucleotides read TGTGCCAGCAGGCTCCTAGACAGGGACGAAAACATTCAGTACTTC.

This chain connects TRBV2 to TRBJ1-5; D not resolved. The CDR3 length is 14 residues. In germline, CDR1 is SNHLY, CDR2 FYNNEI. V lost 7 bases, J lost 6 bases, and 16 bases lay in between. The CDR3 here is CASTRGPGSQPQHF. The CDR3 DNA reads as TGTGCCAGCACACGGGGTCCTGGGAGTCAGCCCCAGCATTTT.

The chain combines TRBV6-5 with TRBJ2-3; D might be TRBD1 (6 bases). V lost 7 bases and J lost 4, with 12 bases in between. The CDR3 contains 13 residues. From germline, CDR1 is MNHEY and CDR2 SVGAGI. The CDR3, as DNA: TGTGCCAGCAAGGTACAGGGTTCAGATACGCAGTATTTT. Encoded protein: CASKVQGSDTQYF.

The V gene is TRBV7-2, the J gene TRBJ1-1, with D possibly TRBD1 on 6 matching bases. The germline V gene encodes CDR1 SGHTA and CDR2 FQGNSA. The CDR3 has 16 residues. Trimming removed 1 base at V and 7 bases at J, with 19 bases between. The CDR3, as DNA: TGTGCCAGCAGCTTAGTTGGGGGGGCTATAGTGGTTGAAGCTTTCTTT. This translates into CASSLVGGAIVVEAFF. Full variable domain (remainder filled in from reference TRBV7-2 and TRBJ1-1): GAGVSQSPSNKVTEKGKDVELRCDPISGHTALYWYRQSLGQGLEFLIYFQGNSAPDKSGLPSDRFSAERTGGSVSTLTIQRTQQEDSAVYLCASSLVGGAIVVEAFFGQGTRLTVV.

This clone was detected once. The V gene is TRBV15, the J gene TRBJ1-2; 8 bases are shared with TRBD1. From germline, CDR1 is LNHNV and CDR2 YYDKDF (reference sequence). The junction had 4 bases not matched to a gene; V was cut back by 1 base and J by 3 bases. The CDR3 sequence is 15 residues long. The CDR3 sequence: CATSRGGQADYGYTF. The DNA of the CDR3 is TGTGCCACCAGCAGAGGGGGACAGGCGGACTATGGCTACACCTTC. The full variable domain, in which reference TRBV15 and TRBJ1-2 provide the parts outside the CDR3, is DAMVIQNPRYQVTQFGKPVTLSCSQTLNHNVMYWYQQKSSQAPKLLFHYYDKDFNNEADTPDNFQSRRPNTSFCFLDIRSPGLGDTAMYLCATSRGGQADYGYTFGSGTRLTVV.

The V and J genes are TRBV3-1 (or the pseudogene TRBV3-2) and TRBJ2-5; a possible D gene is TRBD2 (5 bases). V lost 3 bases, J lost 1 base, and 9 bases lay in between. The CDR3 is 14 residues long. Germline CDR1 reads LGHDT; CDR2 reads YNNKEL (reference sequence). The DNA for the CDR3 is TGTGCCAGCAGCCAGAGGGATCGCCAAGAGACCCAGTACTTC. Protein sequence: CASSQRDRQETQYF.

This clone was found a few times. The V and J genes are TRBV6-4 and TRBJ1-5; no clear D. This CDR3 region has 14 residues. Germline loops: CDR1 MRHNA, CDR2 SNTAGT. Trimming removed 0 bases from V and 6 bases from J, with 9 bases in between. The CDR3 sequence: CASSDSDYTQPQHF. The DNA of the CDR3 is TGTGCCAGCAGTGACTCCGATTATACTCAGCCCCAGCATTTT.

The chain uses TRBV11-2 and TRBJ1-6, with TRBD1 matching over 7 bases. The CDR3 runs 14 residues. Germline V CDR1 and CDR2: SGHAT, FQNNGV. The V gene end was trimmed by 8 bases and the J gene end by 8 bases; junction bases not matched to a gene: 9. CDR3 in amino acids: CASGSTGLDSPLHF. CDR3 bases: TGTGCCAGCGGATCGACAGGGTTGGATTCACCCCTCCACTTT.

This chain links TRBV4-1 with TRBJ2-2, with TRBD1 as a possible D gene (6 bases). This CDR3 has 15 residues. V lost 0 bases, J lost 1 base, and 6 bases lay in between. The germline CDR1 and CDR2 sequences are MGHRA and YSYEKL. This CDR3 reads CASSQDRGNTGELFF. CDR3 DNA: TGCGCCAGCAGCCAAGACAGGGGGAACACCGGGGAGCTGTTTTTT.

The rearrangement links TRBV28 to TRBJ2-5, with D uncertain. CDR1 and CDR2 from the germline V gene are MDHEN and SYDVKM. CDR3 length: 11 residues. V dropped 7 bases and J dropped 4 bases, with 7 bases sitting between them. The CDR3 nucleotides are TGTGCCAGCACCCTCGGAGAGACCCAGTACTTC. The encoded protein is CASTLGETQYF.

The chain is built from TRBV28 and TRBJ2-4; D uncertain. V gave up 4 bases and J gave up 0 bases, with 10 bases separating them. There are 15 residues in the CDR3. Germline V gene data show CDR1 as MDHEN and CDR2 as SYDVKM. The CDR3 loop is CASSSTRIAKNIQYF. The CDR3, as DNA: TGTGCCAGCAGTTCCACCCGTATAGCCAAAAACATTCAGTACTTC. The full variable domain, its missing parts supplied by reference TRBV28 and TRBJ2-4, is DVKVTQSSRYLVKRTGEKVFLECVQDMDHENMFWYRQDPGLGLRLIYFSYDVKMKEKGDIPEGYSVSREKKERFSLILESASTNQTSMYLCASSSTRIAKNIQYFGAGTRLSVL.

The chain couples TRBV7-9 to TRBJ1-2; no clear D. V lost 5 bases and J lost 3, with 13 bases in between. Germline loops: CDR1 SEHNR, CDR2 FQNEAQ (reference sequence). This CDR3 has 14 residues. CDR3 loop: CASSPDLNDYGYTF. The CDR3 DNA reads TGTGCCAGCAGCCCGGACCTCAATGACTATGGCTACACCTTC.

This chain's CDR3 is CASRPHGQGNTGELFF. In nucleotides, the CDR3 is TGTGCCAGCAGGCCTCACGGACAGGGGAACACCGGGGAGCTGTTTTTT. The chain has TRBV27 and TRBJ2-2, with 8 bases that match TRBD1. V lost 6 bases to trimming and J lost 1 base; unmatched junction nucleotides: 7. This CDR3 contains 16 residues. Germline assignment: CDR1 MNHEY and CDR2 SMNVEV (reference sequence).

J is TRBJ2-1 and V is TRBV5-4; 14 bases map to TRBD2. The CDR3 extends over 16 amino acids. From germline, CDR1 is SGHNT and CDR2 YYREEE (reference sequence). V was pared by 3 bases and J by 5 bases, with 4 bases of the junction left unmatched. The CDR3 DNA sequence: TGTGCCAGCAGCTCAGAGACTAGCGGGAGGGACAATGAGCAGTTCTTC. This encodes CASSSETSGRDNEQFF.